These 2 T cell receptor beta chains share one sample of origin, sequenced in a study of post-analysis software for immune sequencing data. Study-wide points: Patients used about five TRBV segments, including TRBV5-6, TRBV5-1 and TRBV20-1, more often than controls.

TCR beta cDNA libraries included unique molecular identifiers. MiXCR, run by TCRdb on the PCR reads, gives a single entry per CDR3 protein. The table shows some 370,000 distinct CDR3 sequences, with approximately 33% occurring only once. These receptors are not linked to any known antigen. The specimen was blood. All receptors derive from a girl aged 10 to 17 with multiple sclerosis.

This clonotype came up a few times. V usage is TRBV20-1 and J usage is TRBJ2-1; TRBD2 agrees at 8 bases. V dropped 5 bases and J dropped 0; count of bases not matched to a gene: 12. Germline V gives CDR1 DFQATT, CDR2 SNEGSKA (reference sequence). CDR3 size: 17 residues. CDR3 amino acids: CSAPKERGTRSYNEQFF. The CDR3 DNA reads TGCAGTGCTCCCAAAGAGCGGGGGACTCGCTCCTACAATGAGCAGTTCTTC.

The genes are TRBV12-3 or TRBV12-4 and TRBJ1-2; 7 nucleotides match TRBD1. V lost 7 bases to trimming and J lost 7 bases; unmatched junction nucleotides: 15. CDR3 length equals 15 residues. The CDR3, as DNA: TGTGCCAGCAAGATCTTAGCCGGGACAGACGGTGGCTACACCTTC. This translates into CASKILAGTDGGYTF.